This TCR beta chain came from a study of blood T cell repertoires in COVID-19. This clone was found once. Participant-reported clinical history was the basis for cohort assignment. Two negative PCRs, clearance, or symptom resolution were required of recovered Cohort 3 donors. The germline V gene has CDR1 SGHTA and CDR2 FQGNSA. The V gene end was trimmed by 5 bases and the J gene end by 12 bases; junction bases not matched to a gene: 15. The CDR3 spans 16 residues. Assay: immunoSEQ multiplex PCR; the TCRdb copy retains only in-frame clones and omits some. The repertoire holds about 170,000 clones, with approximately 87% as singletons.

The sequence was collected from a woman aged 45-60 years who had recovered from COVID-19. The rearrangement uses TRBV7-2 and TRBJ2-1; 11 bases map to TRBD2. Sample: PBMCs or T cells enriched from blood (not recorded which). CDR3 amino acids: CASSQTGTSGKKWQFF. In DNA, the CDR3 is TGTGCCAGCAGCCAAACCGGGACTAGCGGAAAAAAATGGCAGTTCTTC.